A single sample gave rise to the 8 T cell receptor beta chains below, sequenced in a study of cytomegalovirus exposure and HLA in healthy donors. TCRdb keeps only in-frame clones here, not all; method: immunoSEQ multiplex PCR. Among about 38,000 clones listed, approximately 92% were seen once. Sequencing was carried out using PBMCs. These receptors all come from a man younger than 35 in good health and CMV-seronegative.

The rearrangement uses TRBV2 and TRBJ1-2, with 8 nucleotides matching TRBD1. The J segment lost 4 bases and the V segment lost 7 bases, leaving 14 bases of the junction unmatched. The germline V gene has CDR1 SNHLY and CDR2 FYNNEI. CDR3 length: 16 amino acids. The CDR3: CASIPRTGNPLYGYTF. DNA for the CDR3: TGTGCCAGCATTCCCAGGACAGGGAATCCCCTCTATGGCTACACCTTC.

This clone came up once. The genes are TRBV9 and TRBJ1-1, with a tentative D call TRBD1 (6 bases). V lost 0 bases and J 3 bases, leaving 12 bases between the germline ends. This CDR3 is 15 amino acids long. Germline assignment: CDR1 SGDLS and CDR2 YYNGEE. DNA for the CDR3: TGTGCCAGCAGCGTAGAGGGGGACGTTGACACTGAAGCTTTCTTT. Encoded protein: CASSVEGDVDTEAFF.

V usage is TRBV7-2 and J usage is TRBJ2-3; 9 positions match TRBD2. V dropped 5 bases and J dropped 1; count of bases not matched to a gene: 10. The CDR3 is 17 amino acids. CDR1 is SGHTA and CDR2 is FQGNSA in the germline V gene. The CDR3 bases are TGTGCCAGCAGCCACCGAACCTCTAGCGGGGGCACAGATACGCAGTATTTT. Protein sequence: CASSHRTSSGGTDTQYF.

A single count supports this clone. V usage is TRBV4-1 and J usage is TRBJ2-7, with TRBD2 matching 12 bases. With 2 bases clipped from V and 1 base from J, the junction kept 9 bases outside the gene matches. The CDR3 runs to 18 residues. Germline CDR1 reads MGHRA; CDR2 reads YSYEKL. The CDR3 DNA reads as TGCGCCAGCAGCCAACCGACTAGCGGGGGCCATAAGTCCTACGAGCAGTACTTC. Its protein is CASSQPTSGGHKSYEQYF.

The rearrangement links TRBV30 to TRBJ1-2; 8 nucleotides align to TRBD1. The CDR3 consists of 12 residues. Germline V CDR1 and CDR2: GTSNPN, SVGIG (reference sequence). V gave up 8 bases and J gave up 8 bases; unmatched junction bases: 10. The CDR3 reads CAALRDRWGYTF. For the CDR3, the DNA is TGTGCCGCACTCCGGGACAGGTGGGGCTACACCTTC. Full variable domain (outside the CDR3, taken from reference TRBV30 and TRBJ1-2): SQTIHQWPATLVQPVGSPLSLECTVEGTSNPNLYWYRQAAGRGLQLLFYSVGIGQISSEVPQNLSASRPQDRQFILSSKKLLLSDSGFYLCAALRDRWGYTFGSGTRLTVV.

The J gene is TRBJ1-3, the V gene TRBV29-1; D gene unclear. Germline V lookup: CDR1 SQVTM, CDR2 ANQGSEA. The CDR3 consists of 13 residues. The germline V and J ends were trimmed by 4 bases and 0 bases, with 7 bases remaining between them. CDR3 region: CSVAWSSGNTIYF. The CDR3 DNA is TGCAGCGTTGCCTGGAGCTCTGGAAACACCATATATTTT.

This sequence joins TRBV27 and TRBJ2-1; 7 bases match TRBD1. The CDR3 contains 15 residues. V lost 4 bases and J lost 2; bases outside the gene matches: 5. CDR1 and CDR2 (germline): MNHEY, SMNVEV (reference sequence). CDR3 DNA: TGTGCCAGCAGTTCCGGGACAGTCACCTACAATGAGCAGTTCTTC. Translation gives CASSSGTVTYNEQFF.

This chain joins TRBV19 and TRBJ2-7; TRBD1 is a possible D gene (6 bases). This CDR3 contains 14 residues. V dropped 4 bases and J dropped 0 bases, with 10 bases sitting between them. Germline CDR1 LNHDA, CDR2 SQIVND (reference sequence). The CDR3 DNA is TGTGCCAGTAGTACCCAGGGGCGCTCCTACGAGCAGTACTTC. Translated, it gives CASSTQGRSYEQYF.